The next 19 T cell receptor beta chains were all read from a single sample in a study of shared clonotypes between healthy human individuals. Assay: immunoSEQ multiplex PCR; the TCRdb copy retains only in-frame clones and omits some. The table has under 600,000 clones, 90% to 96% seen once. Sequences were obtained from naive CD4+ T cells sorted from blood. Subset reported: CD45RA+ positively selected. These receptors were obtained from a woman in her 30s in good health.

The chain has TRBV5-1 and TRBJ2-7; 7 bases map to TRBD1. Per the germline V gene, CDR1 is SGHRS and CDR2 is YFSETQ. With V trimmed by 4 bases and J by 5 bases, 9 bases remained unmatched. This CDR3 region has 14 residues. CDR3 coding DNA: TGCGCCAGCAGCAAACGACAGGGCCGAGACGAGCAGTACTTC. This gives the protein CASSKRQGRDEQYF.

The chain combines TRBV5-6 with TRBJ2-1; 12 bases line up with TRBD1. V lost 3 bases and J lost 4; bases outside the gene matches: 2. Germline V gene lookup returns CDR1 SGHDT and CDR2 YYEEEE. CDR3 size: 15 residues. The CDR3 loop reads CASSWGQGAYNEQFF. The CDR3, as DNA: TGTGCCAGCAGCTGGGGACAGGGGGCTTACAATGAGCAGTTCTTC.

The V and J genes are TRBV2 and TRBJ1-5; D not resolved. Germline V gene sequence: CDR1 SNHLY, CDR2 FYNNEI. The CDR3 length is 12 residues. Deletions cut 6 bases from V and 3 bases from J, with 6 bases between. CDR3 region: CASSLDNQPQHF. The CDR3 bases are TGTGCCAGCAGCCTGGACAATCAGCCCCAGCATTTT.

The CDR3 is CASSFQGRLHEQYF. The CDR3 bases are TGTGCCAGCAGTTTCCAGGGACGTTTGCACGAGCAGTACTTC. The chain carries TRBV27 and TRBJ2-7; D tentatively reads TRBD1 or TRBD2 (5 bases each). The CDR3 is 14 amino acids. The germline CDR1 and CDR2 sequences are MNHEY and SMNVEV (reference sequence). V lost 3 bases and J 5 bases, leaving 14 bases between the germline ends.

The rearrangement links TRBV28 to TRBJ1-2, with D tentatively TRBD1 (5 bases). CDR3 length equals 17 residues. V lost 2 bases and J lost 3, with 19 bases in between. CDR1 and CDR2 (germline): MDHEN, SYDVKM. The CDR3 nucleotides read TGTGCCAGCAGTTTAGATGGTTCGGGGCCGACGCACTATGGCTACACCTTC. Protein sequence: CASSLDGSGPTHYGYTF.

The chain couples TRBV11-3 to TRBJ2-5; TRBD2 might be the D (5 bases). CDR3 length equals 15 residues. V lost 3 bases and J lost 5, with 16 bases in between. Germline V gene data show CDR1 as SGHNT and CDR2 as YENEEA. The CDR3 nucleotides read TGTGCCAGCAGCTTGGTTGCGGGTCCAAGCGAGACCCAGTACTTC. Residues: CASSLVAGPSETQYF.

The J gene is TRBJ2-1, the V gene TRBV4-1, with D possibly TRBD1 on 6 matching bases. Trimming took off 3 bases at V and 7 bases at J, with 10 bases between the two ends. CDR3 length: 13 residues. The V gene's germline CDR1 is MGHRA and CDR2 YSYEKL. The DNA of the CDR3 is TGCGCCAGCAGCCAGACCAGGGGAAATGAGCAGTTCTTC. The encoded protein is CASSQTRGNEQFF.

The chain uses TRBV9 and TRBJ2-3, with D hard to call. V shed 0 bases and J shed 2 bases, with 7 bases lying between them. CDR1 and CDR2 from the germline V gene are SGDLS and YYNGEE. This CDR3 comprises 14 residues. CDR3 region: CASSVGKVTDTQYF. CDR3 DNA: TGTGCCAGCAGCGTAGGAAAGGTCACAGATACGCAGTATTTT.

This chain connects TRBV13 to TRBJ2-7, with TRBD2 matching over 8 bases. Germline V gene sequence: CDR1 PRHDT, CDR2 FYEKMQ (reference sequence). CDR3 size: 15 residues. V lost 0 bases and J lost 3; bases outside the gene matches: 4. CDR3 sequence reads: CASSLGWSGSYEQYF. The CDR3 region has the DNA TGTGCCAGCAGCTTAGGTTGGAGCGGGAGCTACGAGCAGTACTTC.

The V gene is TRBV4-1, the J gene TRBJ2-7, with a weak D call TRBD2 (6 bases). V lost 3 bases, J lost 7 bases, and 34 bases lay in between. Germline lookup yields CDR1 MGHRA and CDR2 YSYEKL. This CDR3 contains 20 residues. The CDR3: CASSQAILGAGRALAGEQYF. DNA for the CDR3: TGCGCCAGCAGCCAGGCAATTTTAGGGGCGGGTAGGGCCCTCGCGGGGGAGCAGTACTTC.

The CDR3 sequence: CAMGPGQGVTLTEAFF. CDR3 coding DNA: TGTGCCATGGGACCGGGACAGGGGGTTACGCTGACTGAAGCTTTCTTT. The chain joins TRBV15 to TRBJ1-1, with 11 bases lining up with TRBD1. CDR3 size: 16 residues. V gave up 10 bases and J gave up 5 bases; unmatched junction bases: 15. The germline CDR1 and CDR2 sequences are LNHNV and YYDKDF (reference sequence).

J is TRBJ2-3 and V is TRBV6-4; TRBD2 is a possible D gene (6 bases). The germline V and J ends were trimmed by 4 bases and 1 base, with 9 bases remaining between them. The CDR3 loop spans 14 amino acids. The germline CDR1 and CDR2 sequences are MRHNA and SNTAGT. This CDR3 is CASSVGLGTDTQYF. CDR3 in DNA: TGTGCCAGCAGTGTGGGACTGGGCACAGATACGCAGTATTTT.

The V call is TRBV6-1, the J call TRBJ2-1, with 7 bases matching TRBD1. Trimming took 8 bases from V and 9 from J; bases not matched to a gene: 4. The CDR3 covers 11 residues. Germline CDR1 reads MNHNS; CDR2 reads SASEGT. The CDR3 loop is CASQTGPEQFF. The CDR3 coding sequence is TGTGCCAGCCAGACAGGGCCTGAGCAGTTCTTC.

The chain links TRBV7-2 to TRBJ2-2; TRBD2 aligns across 7 bases. The V gene end was trimmed by 4 bases and the J gene end by 1 base; junction bases not matched to a gene: 6. CDR3 length equals 16 residues. Germline V gives CDR1 SGHTA, CDR2 FQGNSA. CDR3 sequence reads: CASSSMASGNTGELFF. The CDR3 DNA reads as TGTGCCAGCAGCTCAATGGCTAGCGGGAACACCGGGGAGCTGTTTTTT.

This clone turned up a few times. The chain uses TRBV6-5 and TRBJ2-2; D remains ambiguous. Trimming shortened V by 4 bases and J by 7 bases, and 13 bases separated the two germline ends. Germline values: CDR1 MNHEY, CDR2 SVGAGI. The CDR3 is made up of 14 amino acids. The CDR3 bases are TGTGCCAGCAGTTGGTTTCCCCAAGGCGGGGAGCTGTTTTTT. Amino acid sequence: CASSWFPQGGELFF.

The V and J genes are TRBV5-8 and TRBJ2-3; TRBD2 matches at 9 bases. J lost 10 bases, V lost 4 bases, and 16 bases had no gene match. This CDR3 region has 16 residues. Germline V gives CDR1 SGHTS, CDR2 YDEGEE. The CDR3 spells CASSLGGGRVPWAQYF. In nucleotides, the CDR3 is TGTGCCAGCAGCCTCGGGGGCGGGAGGGTCCCTTGGGCGCAGTATTTT.

V is TRBV13 and J is TRBJ1-1; unclear D gene. Germline V lookup: CDR1 PRHDT, CDR2 FYEKMQ (reference sequence). The V end was cut by 1 base, the J end by 1 base, with 7 bases between. The CDR3 extends over 14 amino acids. CDR3 sequence (DNA): TGTGCCAGCAGCTTAGCCAGGCCGAACACTGAAGCTTTCTTT. As protein: CASSLARPNTEAFF. The entire variable domain, with the rest obtained from reference TRBV13 and TRBJ1-1, is as follows: AAGVIQSPRHLIKEKRETATLKCYPIPRHDTVYWYQQGPGQDPQFLISFYEKMQSDKGSIPDRFSAQQFSDYHSELNMSSLELGDSALYFCASSLARPNTEAFFGQGTRLTVV.

The CDR3 reads CASSDNVGTEAFF. The CDR3 DNA reads as TGTGCCAGCAGTGACAACGTCGGCACTGAAGCTTTCTTT. The chain carries TRBV6-4 and TRBJ1-1; D is unclear. Germline CDR1 reads MRHNA; CDR2 reads SNTAGT. The germline V and J ends were trimmed by 2 bases and 4 bases, with 8 bases remaining between them. The CDR3 is 13 residues long.

The chain uses TRBV7-9 and TRBJ2-5, with TRBD2 matching over 7 bases. Germline V lookup: CDR1 SEHNR, CDR2 FQNEAQ (reference sequence). Unmatched junction bases numbered 7, after V lost 2 bases and J lost 1 base. The CDR3 has 16 amino acids. The CDR3 here is CASSLQGSGLQETQYF. CDR3 sequence (DNA): TGTGCCAGCAGCTTACAGGGTAGCGGGCTCCAAGAGACCCAGTACTTC.